These T cell receptor beta chains were read from a single sample in a study of cytomegalovirus exposure and HLA in healthy donors. The repertoire was sequenced with immunoSEQ multiplex PCR; TCRdb's copy has only in-frame clones and lacks some. The table has 190,000 or so clones, 75% to 90% seen once; the top ten hold 6% to 8%. The sample taken for sequencing was PBMCs. Receptors originate from a woman aged 45 to 65 in good health and CMV-seropositive. CDR3s include the opening cysteine and the closing phenylalanine or tryptophan. Fields, in order: J gene, V gene, clone size, D gene, CDR3 protein, CDR3 DNA. The D gene is left open where the match is weak. Clone size appears in some rows only: once, few, many, or a class for an expanded clone.

>TRBJ2-7|TRBV5-4|.|.
CASSFGYEQYF
TGTGCCAGCAGCTTCGGCTACGAGCAGTACTTC
>TRBJ2-7|TRBV19|.|.
CASGMGHSYEQYF
TGTGCCAGTGGAATGGGCCATTCCTACGAGCAGTACTTC
>TRBJ2-7|TRBV7-2|.|.
CASSRWTGSYEQYF
TGTGCCAGCAGTCGATGGACGGGGTCCTACGAGCAGTACTTC
>TRBJ1-4|TRBV2|.|TRBD1
CASSLDRVEKLFF
TGTGCCAGCAGTCTTGACAGGGTTGAAAAACTGTTTTTT
>TRBJ2-7|TRBV28|.|.
CASSSSSYEQYF
TGTGCCAGCAGTTCCAGCTCCTACGAGCAGTACTTC
>TRBJ2-1|TRBV29-1|.|.
CSVGDLSYNEQFF
TGCAGCGTCGGGGATCTCTCCTACAATGAGCAGTTCTTC
>TRBJ2-5|TRBV7-7|few|.
CASSRTLGASETQYF
TGTGCCAGCAGCCGCACGCTGGGGGCTAGCGAGACCCAGTACTTC
>TRBJ1-2|TRBV19|few|.
CAAQGNYGYTF
TGTGCCGCGCAGGGGAACTATGGCTACACCTTC
>TRBJ1-3|TRBV2|.|TRBD1
CASNSRTGGNTIYF
TGTGCCAGCAACTCTCGGACAGGGGGCAACACCATATATTTT
>TRBJ1-5|TRBV27|.|TRBD1
CASSLTGGGNQPQHF
TGTGCCAGCAGCTTAACAGGGGGCGGCAATCAGCCCCAGCATTTT
>TRBJ2-6|TRBV10-1|.|TRBD1
CASTGTGASRYGSGANGLTF
TGCGCCAGCACCGGGACAGGGGCGTCCCGATATGGATCTGGGGCCAACGGCCTGACTTTC
>TRBJ2-7|TRBV19|.|TRBD2
CASSPSRGLVTNEQYF
TGTGCCAGTAGTCCGAGTCGGGGACTAGTAACTAACGAGCAGTACTTC
>TRBJ1-2|TRBV11-2|.|TRBD1
CASSPGQVGYTF
TGTGCCAGCAGCCCGGGACAGGTTGGCTACACCTTC
>TRBJ2-7|TRBV11-2|.|.
CASSLGQSSYEQYF
TGTGCCAGCAGCTTGGGACAAAGCTCCTACGAGCAGTACTTC
>TRBJ2-1|TRBV6-1|.|.
CASSEALDRGWFF
TGTGCCAGCAGTGAAGCGCTTGACCGCGGGTGGTTCTTC
>TRBJ2-6|TRBV6-1|.|.
CASSDSLSGANGLTF
TGTGCCAGCAGTGACAGCCTCTCTGGGGCCAACGGCCTGACTTTC
>TRBJ2-7|TRBV7-9|once|TRBD2
CSSSLEGLAGEQYF
TGTTCCAGCAGCTTAGAGGGACTAGCCGGCGAGCAGTACTTC
>TRBJ1-1|TRBV19|.|TRBD1
CASSIGQGNTEAFF
TGTGCCAGTAGTATAGGACAGGGGAACACTGAAGCTTTCTTT
>TRBJ1-1|TRBV11-2|.|.
CASTPGFSTEAFF
TGTGCCAGCACCCCGGGGTTTTCCACTGAAGCTTTCTTT
>TRBJ2-2|TRBV7-2|.|.
CASSLGATTGELFF
TGTGCCAGCAGCTTAGGAGCCACCACCGGGGAGCTGTTTTTT
>TRBJ2-2|TRBV5-5|.|TRBD1
CASSLEGARTGELFF
TGTGCCAGCAGCTTGGAGGGGGCGCGCACCGGGGAGCTGTTTTTT
>TRBJ2-5|TRBV18|.|.
CASSGTLQETQYF
TGTGCCAGCTCCGGGACACTACAAGAGACCCAGTACTTC
>TRBJ2-3|TRBV6-5|.|.
CASRRGINTDTQYF
TGTGCCAGCAGACGGGGGATCAACACAGATACGCAGTATTTT
>TRBJ2-5|TRBV15|.|.
CATSRELVQETQYF
TGTGCCACCAGCAGAGAGCTAGTCCAAGAGACCCAGTACTTC
>TRBJ2-7|TRBV11-1|.|TRBD2
CASSFGLADYEQYF
TGTGCCAGCAGCTTTGGTCTAGCGGACTACGAGCAGTACTTC
>TRBJ2-5|TRBV2|.|TRBD2
CASSPPRGTSGGARETQYF
TGTGCCAGCAGTCCCCCCCGGGGGACTAGCGGGGGGGCTAGAGAGACCCAGTACTTC
>TRBJ2-1|TRBV27|.|TRBD1
CASSTFRTGGTYNEQFF
TGTGCCAGCAGTACCTTCCGGACAGGTGGAACCTACAATGAGCAGTTCTTC
>TRBJ2-4|TRBV25-1|.|.
CASSAAQGGAKNIQYF
TGTGCCAGCAGTGCTGCACAGGGGGGGGCCAAAAACATTCAGTACTTC
>TRBJ2-7|TRBV27|.|.
CASSGRDTSYEQYF
TGTGCCAGCAGTGGCCGGGACACCTCCTACGAGCAGTACTTC
>TRBJ1-4|TRBV5-4|.|.
CASSLKGPSEKLFF
TGTGCCAGCAGCTTGAAGGGGCCGAGTGAAAAACTGTTTTTT
>TRBJ2-7|TRBV5-8|.|TRBD1
CASSFTGTVSYEQYF
TGTGCCAGCAGCTTCACCGGGACAGTCTCCTACGAGCAGTACTTC
>TRBJ2-5|TRBV7-2|.|.
CASSFGGTQETQYF
TGTGCCAGCAGCTTTGGGGGGACCCAAGAGACCCAGTACTTC
>TRBJ2-3|TRBV15|.|TRBD2
CATSRALAGGPGTDTQYF
TGTGCCACCAGCAGAGCGCTAGCGGGGGGGCCTGGCACAGATACGCAGTATTTT
>TRBJ1-5|TRBV28|.|.
CASSLNGAVGNQPQHF
TGTGCCAGCAGTTTAAATGGGGCTGTTGGCAATCAGCCCCAGCATTTT
>TRBJ1-1|TRBV7-3|.|TRBD1
CASSLQGASYTEAFF
TGTGCCAGCAGCTTACAGGGGGCGTCGTACACTGAAGCTTTCTTT
>TRBJ2-3|TRBV18|.|.
CASSPGRGHQPQYF
TGTGCCAGCTCACCAGGCCGAGGGCATCAGCCCCAGTATTTT
>TRBJ1-1|TRBV7-8|.|TRBD1
CASSLSDRGLWGTEAFF
TGTGCCAGCAGCTTATCCGACAGGGGGCTATGGGGCACTGAAGCTTTCTTT
>TRBJ2-5|TRBV6-5|.|TRBD1
CASSYVQGAGETQYF
TGTGCCAGCAGTTACGTGCAGGGGGCTGGGGAGACCCAGTACTTC
>TRBJ2-5|TRBV28|.|.
CASSLPPMTQYF
TGTGCCAGCAGTTTACCCCCCATGACCCAGTACTTC
>TRBJ2-3|TRBV10-3|.|.
CAISESTYDTQYF
TGTGCCATCAGTGAGTCAACTTACGATACGCAGTATTTT
>TRBJ1-4|TRBV28|.|.
CASRPGLLNEKLFF
TGTGCCAGCAGACCAGGACTGCTTAATGAAAAACTGTTTTTT
>TRBJ2-3|TRBV15|.|TRBD2
CATSRFPGGSTDTQYF
TGTGCCACCAGCAGATTTCCCGGGGGGAGCACAGATACGCAGTATTTT
>TRBJ1-6|TRBV29-1|.|.
CSAKQEMDSPLHF
TGCAGCGCCAAACAGGAGATGGATTCACCCCTCCACTTT
>TRBJ1-2|TRBV5-1|.|TRBD1
CASSPGTVKNYGYTF
TGCGCCAGCAGCCCCGGGACAGTTAAGAACTATGGCTACACCTTC